This T cell receptor (beta chain) was sequenced for a study of CD8+CD57+ T cells in acquired aplastic anemia. For the study at large: 3.2 ug was the average amount of DNA from sorted CD4+ and CD8+ cells.

According to the study, genomic DNA was the template for TCR beta VDJ and CDR3 profiling. TCRdb ran MiXCR on the reads and lists one entry per CDR3 protein. The sample includes fewer than 200,000 distinct CDR3 sequences, 60% to 70% of them seen just once. As to this clonotype: Its specificity is unknown.

General study findings and limits: Researchers reported that CD8+ Simpson's diversity was not significantly different in patients versus controls. Overlapping CD8+ CDR3 repertoires of patients and controls contained under 35 shared sequences.

The sequence derives from a human donor in good health. Material for sequencing was sorted CD4+, CD8+, or CD8+CD57+ T cells (not recorded which) from PBMCs.

The CDR3 here is CASSVDGQGEETQYF. The CDR3 coding sequence is TGTGCCAGCAGCGTAGACGGACAGGGAGAAGAGACCCAGTACTTC. This sequence joins TRBV9 and TRBJ2-5; 8 nucleotides agree with TRBD1. The CDR3 contains 15 residues. Germline CDR1 SGDLS, CDR2 YYNGEE. Unmatched junction bases numbered 4, after V lost 0 bases and J lost 3 bases.